Below are 16 T cell receptor beta chains sequenced from a single sample in a study of blood T cell repertoires in COVID-19. Using immunoSEQ multiplex PCR, the repertoire was profiled, and TCRdb retains in-frame clones only, with some absent. The table has around 480,000 clones, approximately 86% seen once. Sequencing was done on a sample of PBMCs or T cells enriched from blood (not recorded which). The receptors stem from a woman in her late teens or twenties who had recovered from COVID-19.

The chain carries TRBV4-1 and TRBJ1-1, with a possible D match to TRBD1 (6 bases). This CDR3 has 17 residues. Germline CDR1 is MGHRA and CDR2 is YSYEKL. Deletions cut 4 bases from V and 0 bases from J, with 18 bases between. The CDR3 region has the DNA TGCGCCAGCAGCCGGGGGGGGCTTGTTCTGATGAACACTGAAGCTTTCTTT. It is translated as CASSRGGLVLMNTEAFF.

The rearrangement uses TRBV3-1 (or the pseudogene TRBV3-2) and TRBJ1-2; 12 bases match TRBD1. Trimming at V came to 4 bases and at J to 4 bases, leaving 4 bases not matched to a gene. CDR3 length equals 15 residues. Looked up from germline, CDR1 is LGHDT and CDR2 is YNNKEL (reference sequence). The CDR3 DNA reads as TGTGCCAGCAGCCTCGGGACAGGGGGCGCCTATGGCTACACCTTC. Translating gives CASSLGTGGAYGYTF.

The chain uses TRBV6-5 and TRBJ2-3, with 7 bases lining up with TRBD1. Germline CDR1 reads MNHEY; CDR2 reads SVGAGI. The CDR3 has 15 amino acids. With V trimmed by 5 bases and J by 3 bases, 8 bases remained unmatched. CDR3 nucleotide sequence: TGTGCCAGCAGTCGACAGGGCTTCGGGACAGATACGCAGTATTTT. Its translation is CASSRQGFGTDTQYF.

J is TRBJ2-2 and V is TRBV2; D call uncertain. Germline-derived CDR1 and CDR2 are SNHLY and FYNNEI. The CDR3 totals 14 residues. V dropped 5 bases and J dropped 7 bases, with 14 bases sitting between them. The CDR3 nucleotides read TGTGCCAGCAGTTTCCAGGATAGAGTCGGGGAGCTGTTTTTT. Protein: CASSFQDRVGELFF.

This chain links TRBV19 with TRBJ1-4; 10 bases line up with TRBD1. Germline values: CDR1 LNHDA, CDR2 SQIVND (reference sequence). With 5 bases clipped from V and 5 bases from J, the junction kept 5 bases outside the gene matches. The CDR3 length is 15 residues. CDR3 DNA: TGTGCCAGTAGTGAAGGACAGGGGGAGAATGAAAAACTGTTTTTT. It specifies CASSEGQGENEKLFF.

This clone was detected a few times. The chain employs TRBV2 and TRBJ1-3; D is uncertain. CDR1 is SNHLY, CDR2 FYNNEI, per germline. The CDR3 has 16 amino acids. The V end lost 3 bases, the J end lost 0 bases, and 12 bases lay between the germline ends. CDR3 in DNA: TGTGCCAGCAGTGATACAGCCTCCTCCTCTGGAAACACCATATATTTT. Its translation is CASSDTASSSGNTIYF.

The chain is built from TRBV5-1 and TRBJ2-5, with TRBD1 as a possible D gene (5 bases). The germline V gene has CDR1 SGHRS and CDR2 YFSETQ. V was cut by 0 bases and J by 2 bases, with 11 bases left in between. CDR3 length: 15 amino acids. CDR3 DNA sequence: TGCGCCAGCAGCTTGGGACAGCCGACGCAAGAGACCCAGTACTTC. Its protein is CASSLGQPTQETQYF.

The chain joins TRBV19 to TRBJ1-4; 9 nucleotides agree with TRBD1. Germline V gives CDR1 LNHDA, CDR2 SQIVND (reference sequence). CDR3 length: 14 residues. The J segment lost 8 bases and the V segment lost 5 bases, leaving 6 bases of the junction unmatched. CDR3 loop: CASSRDRATEKLFF. The CDR3 DNA follows: TGTGCCAGTAGTCGGGACAGGGCAACCGAAAAACTGTTTTTT.

The J gene is TRBJ2-1, the V gene TRBV5-1; D is perhaps TRBD2 (7 bases). The CDR3 totals 16 residues. Germline assignment: CDR1 SGHRS and CDR2 YFSETQ. The germline V and J ends were trimmed by 0 bases and 10 bases, with 20 bases remaining between them. The chain's CDR3 is CASSLGGGPNEGEQFF. Here the CDR3 DNA reads TGCGCCAGCAGCTTGGGCGGGGGCCCCAATGAAGGGGAGCAGTTCTTC.

This clone appeared a single time. The chain recombines TRBV6-5 with TRBJ1-1; the match to TRBD1 covers 8 bases. With V trimmed by 8 bases and J by 5 bases, 4 bases remained unmatched. Germline CDR1 reads MNHEY; CDR2 reads SVGAGI. This CDR3 spans 12 amino acids. The CDR3 spells CASGTGETEAFF. In nucleotides, the CDR3 is TGTGCCAGCGGGACAGGAGAAACTGAAGCTTTCTTT.

The rearrangement links TRBV18 to TRBJ2-3; TRBD2 matches at 9 bases. CDR1 is KGHSH and CDR2 is LQKENI in the germline V gene. The CDR3 is 13 residues long. V dropped 5 bases and J dropped 4; count of bases not matched to a gene: 1. CDR3 coding DNA: TGTGCCAGCTCAGGCGGGGGGGCAGATACGCAGTATTTT. It encodes CASSGGGADTQYF. Full variable domain (outside the CDR3, taken from reference TRBV18 and TRBJ2-3): NAGVMQNPRHLVRRRGQEARLRCSPMKGHSHVYWYRQLPEEGLKFMVYLQKENIIDESGMPKERFSAEFPKEGPSILRIQQVVRGDSAAYFCASSGGGADTQYFGPGTRLTVL.

The DNA for the CDR3 is TGTGCCAGCAGACCGGGACTTACTGGCTACACCTTC. It specifies CASRPGLTGYTF. The J gene is TRBJ1-2, the V gene TRBV2; maybe TRBD1 (5 bases). This CDR3 is built from 12 residues. Germline V lookup: CDR1 SNHLY, CDR2 FYNNEI. The V gene lost 6 bases and the J gene lost 7 bases, with 12 bases spanning the gap. Using reference TRBV2 and TRBJ1-2 for the parts outside the CDR3, the full variable domain is EPEVTQTPSHQVTQMGQEVILRCVPISNHLYFYWYRQILGQKVEFLVSFYNNEISEKSEIFDDQFSVERPDGSNFTLKIRSTKLEDSAMYFCASRPGLTGYTFGSGTRLTVV.

This sequence joins TRBV5-4 and TRBJ2-5; 9 nucleotides match TRBD2. J lost 5 bases, V lost 4 bases, and 6 bases had no gene match. This CDR3 has 14 amino acids. Germline CDR1 reads SGHNT; CDR2 reads YYREEE (reference sequence). The CDR3 region has the DNA TGTGCCAGCAGCCCCGGACTAGCGATGGAGACCCAGTACTTC. Its protein product is CASSPGLAMETQYF.

This clone was counted a single time. The V gene is TRBV5-1, the J gene TRBJ2-1; perhaps TRBD1 as D (5 bases). The germline V gene encodes CDR1 SGHRS and CDR2 YFSETQ. V was cut by 4 bases and J by 7 bases, with 24 bases left in between. There are 17 residues in the CDR3. CDR3 in amino acids: CASSLRLGQIDGNEQFF. The CDR3 region has the DNA TGCGCCAGCAGCCTTCGATTGGGGCAGATTGACGGGAATGAGCAGTTCTTC.

V usage is TRBV5-1 and J usage is TRBJ2-5; 10 bases map to TRBD1. V was pared by 0 bases and J by 3 bases, with 8 bases of the junction left unmatched. The CDR3 loop spans 17 amino acids. Germline CDR1 is SGHRS and CDR2 is YFSETQ. CDR3 residues: CASSLAPTGGEEETQYF. DNA of the CDR3: TGCGCCAGCAGCTTGGCCCCGACAGGGGGCGAGGAAGAGACCCAGTACTTC. The full variable domain, completed using reference TRBV5-1 and TRBJ2-5, is KAGVTQTPRYLIKTRGQQVTLSCSPISGHRSVSWYQQTPGQGLQFLFEYFSETQRNKGNFPGRFSGRQFSNSRSEMNVSTLELGDSALYLCASSLAPTGGEEETQYFGPGTRLLVL.

The rearrangement links TRBV30 to TRBJ1-2, with D perhaps TRBD1 (5 bases). The CDR3 contains 13 residues. V was shortened by 3 bases and J by 5 bases, with 13 bases between the two germline ends. CDR1 GTSNPN and CDR2 SVGIG come from the germline V gene (reference sequence). For the CDR3, the DNA is TGTGCCTGGAGCCGGGGGGAAGGGTATGGCTACACCTTC. Its protein product is CAWSRGEGYGYTF.